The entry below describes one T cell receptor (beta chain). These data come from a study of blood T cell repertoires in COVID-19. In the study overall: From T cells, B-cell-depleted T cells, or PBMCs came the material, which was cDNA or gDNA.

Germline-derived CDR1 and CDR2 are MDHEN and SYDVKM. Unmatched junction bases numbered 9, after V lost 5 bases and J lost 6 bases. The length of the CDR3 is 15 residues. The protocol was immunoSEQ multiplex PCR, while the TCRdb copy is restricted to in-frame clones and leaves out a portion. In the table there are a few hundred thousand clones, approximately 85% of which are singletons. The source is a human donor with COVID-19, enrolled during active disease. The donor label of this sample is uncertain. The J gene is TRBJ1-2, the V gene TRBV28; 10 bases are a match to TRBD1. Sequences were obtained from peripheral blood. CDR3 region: CASSPPRQGAHGYTF. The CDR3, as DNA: TGTGCCAGCAGTCCCCCGCGACAGGGGGCGCATGGCTACACCTTC.